These T cell receptor beta chains were read from a single sample in a study of early T cells in non-severe SARS-CoV-2 infection. TCRdb called the 5' RACE reads again in MiXCR, with one record for every CDR3 protein. The table records 80,000 or so distinct CDR3 sequences, over 13% of them present only once. The sequencing input was whole blood. The receptor set was obtained from an adult who was a healthcare worker with PCR-confirmed SARS-CoV-2 infection or an uninfected control (not recorded which). Each CDR3 is given without its conserved first and last residue. The size field is filled for only some rows; it gives once, few, many or a size class.

NA TRBJ2-5 TRBV6-5 ASSYKETQY
many TRBJ1-2 TRBV2 ASRDRTNYGYT
few TRBJ2-5 TRBV20-1 SASTSSETQY
NA TRBJ2-1 TRBV5-4 ASRSPGQGSYNEQF
few TRBJ2-5 TRBV2 ASLSVLAEETQY
few TRBJ2-2 TRBV5-1 ASSPPGTSHGELF
NA TRBJ2-3 TRBV2 ASRVTDTQY
NA TRBJ2-7 TRBV2 ASSEARDRPPYEQY
NA TRBJ2-1 TRBV27 ASSSSASSATYNEQF
many TRBJ1-4 TRBV5-1 ASSVNGQGGEKLF
few TRBJ2-5 TRBV5-1 ASSPGQWQETQY
few TRBJ2-7 TRBV5-1 ASSPGLREQY
few TRBJ2-4 TRBV7-9 ASSSGTGGEKNIQY
many TRBJ1-2 TRBV30 AWRLSGGGYT
few TRBJ2-1 TRBV5-1 ASSLAAGGGRNEQF
many TRBJ2-1 TRBV18 ASSPPGVRFSIYNEQF
NA TRBJ2-5 TRBV12-3/TRBV12-4 ASTARGGQETQY
NA TRBJ1-4 TRBV3-1 ATSGGLSDEKLF
few TRBJ2-3 TRBV10-3 AISEGLAGSTDTQY
many TRBJ2-7 TRBV30 AWSPRGQGSGEQY
NA TRBJ2-7 TRBV27 ASSLNPAYEQY
few TRBJ2-1 TRBV4-1 ASRGPETDNEQF
few TRBJ2-3 TRBV29-1 SVERSTTDTQY
NA TRBJ2-1 TRBV11-2 ASSHKLPGTDEQF
NA TRBJ1-1 TRBV5-1 ASSPQEWLPGVAF
many TRBJ1-4 TRBV20-1 SARTQARREKLF
few TRBJ2-7 TRBV10-3 AISESSGTGQYEQY
few TRBJ2-3 TRBV14 ASSQGLSTDTQY
few TRBJ2-1 TRBV15 ATSSLAGLGTNEQF
NA TRBJ2-7 TRBV11-2 ASSLVLGQIPYEQY
few TRBJ1-1 TRBV18 ASETGSEGNTEAF
NA TRBJ1-1 TRBV6-5 ASRVGWPEAF
few TRBJ1-1 TRBV6-1 ASILREGGGEAF
NA TRBJ2-1 TRBV29-1 SVVSPIGYNEQF
many TRBJ2-7 TRBV12-3/TRBV12-4 ASSLTSGGAYEQY
NA TRBJ2-7 TRBV5-8 ALLPRGARHEQY
NA TRBJ2-2 TRBV11-2 ASSIRTGELF
many TRBJ1-1 TRBV12-3/TRBV12-4 ASSLAPGAGTEAF
many TRBJ2-1 TRBV7-8 ASSLVIGGSSYNEQF
NA TRBJ1-2 TRBV29-1 SVGTFYGYT
many TRBJ1-5 TRBV6-5 ASRSLSVRSNQPQH
few TRBJ2-5 TRBV11-2 ASSLETGGQETQY
NA TRBJ2-2 TRBV27 ASNSQGGIVTGELF
NA TRBJ2-1 TRBV5-4 ASSREQGNEQF
few TRBJ2-1 TRBV11-2 ASSWGVTVRNEQF
few TRBJ2-1 TRBV19 ASSIGLLGSYNEQF
NA TRBJ2-1 TRBV29-1 SVETATSGLNEQF
many TRBJ2-7 TRBV6-2/TRBV6-3 ASSHTYEQY
NA TRBJ1-2 TRBV29-1 SVESSPYGYT
many TRBJ2-7 TRBV3-1 ASSRGAYEQY
few TRBJ2-1 TRBV20-1 SAAPGQGIRRLYNEQF
many TRBJ2-5 TRBV13 ASSLGPQETQY
once TRBJ2-5 TRBV5-8 ASSQPPETQY